This T cell receptor beta chain comes out of a study of blood T cell repertoires in COVID-19. About the study: In each case, the material was cDNA or gDNA derived from T cells, B-cell-depleted T cells, or PBMCs.

Original processing notes: Scientists estimated how many nucleated cells there were by amplifying reference gene primers. TCRdb's table, derived via immunoSEQ multiplex PCR, lists solely in-frame clones and lacks some. V and J calls and clone size are copied from that table; D and trimming were computed from the DNA. The table lists about 170,000 clones, around 80% of them singletons. Two negative PCRs, clearance, or symptom resolution were required of recovered Cohort 3 donors. The TCR sequence derives from a man in his fifties who had recovered from COVID-19. Sequencing used PBMCs or T cells enriched from blood (not recorded which).

DNA of the CDR3: TGTGCCAGCAGCCTCCGTACCGGGACAGGGAATGAAAAACTGTTTTTT. It encodes CASSLRTGTGNEKLFF. The chain uses TRBV11-2 and TRBJ1-4; 9 bases line up with TRBD1. Losses at the gene ends were 5 bases for V and 5 bases for J; bases not matched to a gene: 9. CDR1 SGHAT and CDR2 FQNNGV come from the germline V gene. This CDR3 is built from 16 residues.